Listed below are T cell receptor beta chains from one sample, sequenced in a study of T-cell reconstitution after alpha-beta-depleted transplantation in children. TCRdb recomputed calls from the PCR reads with MiXCR, one row per CDR3 protein. The table lists about 610,000 distinct CDR3 sequences, over 9.5% of them singletons. The source was PBMCs from the stem cell graft donor, collected from the stem cell graft. Receptors originate from a human donor who donated a stem cell graft to a child with acute myeloid leukemia. Both conserved end residues are part of each CDR3. The order of the fields is CDR3 DNA, CDR3 protein, J gene, clone size, D gene, V gene. A D gene is named only where the DNA matches it firmly. Rows give clone size only sometimes, using once, few, many, or a class for an expanded clone.

TGTGCCAGCAGCCAAGATCGGGGGGGAGTGAGCATTCAGTACTTC,CASSQDRGGVSIQYF,TRBJ2-4,.,TRBD2,TRBV4-2
TGTGCCAGCAGCTTACAGGCCCTAGCGGGAGTCTACGAGCAGTACTTC,CASSLQALAGVYEQYF,TRBJ2-7,once,TRBD2,TRBV7-2
TGCGCCAGCAGTGCCGGGACAGGGGGTATTACAGATACGCAGTATTTT,CASSAGTGGITDTQYF,TRBJ2-3,few,TRBD1,TRBV5-1
TGTGCCACCAGCAGAGATCGGAGCGGGGAGCTGTTTTTT,CATSRDRSGELFF,TRBJ2-2,many,.,TRBV15
TGCGCCAGCAGCTTGGCGGGGGGAACCTACAATGAGCAGTTCTTC,CASSLAGGTYNEQFF,TRBJ2-1,many,TRBD2,TRBV7-3
TGTGCCAGCAGCCCGCTGGGTGAAGCTTTCTTT,CASSPLGEAFF,TRBJ1-1,many,.,TRBV14
TGCAGTGCGGAACTGGGGGCATCCTATAATTCACCCCTCCACTTT,CSAELGASYNSPLHF,TRBJ1-6,many,.,TRBV20-1
TGTGCCTGGAGTGTACCGGCCCCACACCCCACAGATACGCAGTATTTT,CAWSVPAPHPTDTQYF,TRBJ2-3,few,.,TRBV30
TGTGCCACCCTAGGACAGCTAGCGGGACAGTACAATGAGCAGTTCTTC,CATLGQLAGQYNEQFF,TRBJ2-1,.,TRBD2,TRBV28
TGTGCCAGCAGTTTACTTATTCAGGGTTATGGCTACACCTTC,CASSLLIQGYGYTF,TRBJ1-2,few,.,TRBV28
TGTGCCAGCAGTATTGGGCTCAGCGAGACCCAGTACTTC,CASSIGLSETQYF,TRBJ2-5,.,.,TRBV9
TGCAGTGCTAGGGAAACGGGGGCTAGGTCCGGGGGAAGGTCCTACGAGCAGTACTTC,CSARETGARSGGRSYEQYF,TRBJ2-7,few,.,TRBV20-1
TGCGCCAGCAGCCATGGTAGCGGGAGGCGGGATACGCAGTATTTT,CASSHGSGRRDTQYF,TRBJ2-3,many,TRBD2,TRBV4-3
TGTGCCAGCAGCTTTCACACTAATGAAAAACTGTTTTTT,CASSFHTNEKLFF,TRBJ1-4,few,.,TRBV5-5
TGTGCCACCAGTGATTCTGGACTAGCGGGAGGCAATGAGCAGTTCTTC,CATSDSGLAGGNEQFF,TRBJ2-1,many,TRBD2,TRBV24-1
TGTGCCAGCAGTGATGGAGGGGGCTCACCCCTCCACTTT,CASSDGGGSPLHF,TRBJ1-6,few,TRBD1,TRBV6-1
TGTGCCAGCAGTGAACCACTAGCGGGAGCAGAGACCCAGTACTTC,CASSEPLAGAETQYF,TRBJ2-5,many,TRBD2,TRBV25-1
TGTGCCAGCAGCTTGGCCGCGGGATATCCAAGCAATCAGCCCCAGCATTTT,CASSLAAGYPSNQPQHF,TRBJ1-5,.,.,TRBV5-5
TGTGCCATTAGCCTTGGGACTAGCGCATCGGGGGATACGCAGTATTTT,CAISLGTSASGDTQYF,TRBJ2-3,many,TRBD2,TRBV10-3
TGTGCCATCAGTGAACAACAGGGGCAGCCCCAGCATTTT,CAISEQQGQPQHF,TRBJ1-5,few,TRBD1,TRBV10-3
TGTGCCAGCAGCGTATCACTAGCGGGAGTGCCTGGAAATGAGCAGTTCTTC,CASSVSLAGVPGNEQFF,TRBJ2-1,.,TRBD2,TRBV9
TGTGCCAGCAGTCCCACGAGGACTAGCGGGAAATTTTCCCACAATGAGCAGTTCTTC,CASSPTRTSGKFSHNEQFF,TRBJ2-1,few,TRBD2,TRBV28
TGTGCCAGCAGCTTAGAAGAACCTCAACGCCTTACCGGGGAGCTGTTTTTT,CASSLEEPQRLTGELFF,TRBJ2-2,many,.,TRBV12-1
TGTGCCAGCAGTCGCCGGACAGGGGAGAATTCACCCCTCCACTTT,CASSRRTGENSPLHF,TRBJ1-6,few,TRBD1,TRBV12-3/TRBV12-4
TGTGCCAGCAGTTTGGACAGGGGAAACTATGGCTACACCTTC,CASSLDRGNYGYTF,TRBJ1-2,.,TRBD1,TRBV28
TGTGCCAGCAGCTTCCGTACAGTTGGTGAGCAGTTCTTC,CASSFRTVGEQFF,TRBJ2-1,few,.,TRBV7-9
TGCAGCTTTGACCCCGGGACTAGAGGAGATACGCAGTATTTT,CSFDPGTRGDTQYF,TRBJ2-3,few,TRBD2,TRBV29-1
TGCGCCAGTGCCGGGACCCGTGCTAATCACGAGCAGTACTTC,CASAGTRANHEQYF,TRBJ2-7,.,.,TRBV5-1
TGCAGTGCTAAACCCAACAGGGGCCTTTACAATGAGCAGTTCTTC,CSAKPNRGLYNEQFF,TRBJ2-1,many,TRBD1,TRBV20-1
TGCGCCAGCAGCCAAGAACTAGCGGGCCTCTACGAGCAGTACTTC,CASSQELAGLYEQYF,TRBJ2-7,.,TRBD2,TRBV4-3
TGTGCCAGCAGTTTTGAGGGCAAAAGGTCCTACGAGCAGTACTTC,CASSFEGKRSYEQYF,TRBJ2-7,.,.,TRBV27
TGTGCCTGGAGAGAGGCAGGGGGAGGCTACACCTTC,CAWREAGGGYTF,TRBJ1-2,.,TRBD1,TRBV30
TGTGCCAGCAGTTATCGAGAGTTTAACTATGGCTACACCTTC,CASSYREFNYGYTF,TRBJ1-2,many,.,TRBV12-3/TRBV12-4
TGTGCCAGCAGTTTTAGGCTACAGGGTTCTGAAGCTTTCTTT,CASSFRLQGSEAFF,TRBJ1-1,.,.,TRBV27
TGCAGCGTTGAACTAGCGGGAGACGAGCAGTACTTC,CSVELAGDEQYF,TRBJ2-7,many,TRBD2,TRBV29-1
TGCAGTGCTAGAGTTCGGAATGAAAAACTGTTTTTT,CSARVRNEKLFF,TRBJ1-4,few,.,TRBV20-1
TGTGCCATCAGTGAAGGGGGCGGGGAGCTGTTTTTT,CAISEGGGELFF,TRBJ2-2,many,.,TRBV10-3
TGCGCCAGCAGCCAAGATTGGGGAGGCACAGATACGCAGTATTTT,CASSQDWGGTDTQYF,TRBJ2-3,few,.,TRBV4-3
TGTGCCAGCAGTCCCATTCGCCTCCTAGGGCAGTACTTC,CASSPIRLLGQYF,TRBJ2-7,few,.,TRBV28
TGCAGTGCTAGCGGAAGACAGGGGGGCACTGAAGCTTTCTTT,CSASGRQGGTEAFF,TRBJ1-1,.,TRBD1,TRBV20-1
TGTGCCACCAGCAGAGTGAGGAGCAGCAATCAGCCCCAGCATTTT,CATSRVRSSNQPQHF,TRBJ1-5,few,.,TRBV15
TGTGCCAGCAGCCAAAGCGTTGTCAATGAGCAGTTCTTC,CASSQSVVNEQFF,TRBJ2-1,.,.,TRBV3-1
TGTGCCAGCAGTCCCCTTAGCGGGCGAGTGGAATACGAGCAGTACTTC,CASSPLSGRVEYEQYF,TRBJ2-7,.,TRBD2,TRBV7-2
TGTGCCACCCAGCCAGCGGGAGTGGGCATTCAGTACTTC,CATQPAGVGIQYF,TRBJ2-4,.,TRBD2,TRBV6-2/TRBV6-3
TGCAGTGCGTATGGGACTAGCGGGAATACGCAGTATTTT,CSAYGTSGNTQYF,TRBJ2-3,.,TRBD2,TRBV20-1
TGCAGTGCTCGGACAGGGGGTGGGGGCACTGAAGCTTTCTTT,CSARTGGGGTEAFF,TRBJ1-1,.,TRBD1,TRBV20-1
TGTGCCAGCAGAAGAGACAGGGGGGATTCACCCCTCCACTTT,CASRRDRGDSPLHF,TRBJ1-6,few,TRBD1,TRBV6-1
TGTGCCACCAGCAGAGAACAGAGCCTGAACACTGAAGCTTTCTTT,CATSREQSLNTEAFF,TRBJ1-1,many,.,TRBV15
TGTGCCAGCCTCCGGGGCGGCGCGAACACCGGGGAGCTGTTTTTT,CASLRGGANTGELFF,TRBJ2-2,few,.,TRBV30
TGCAGTGCGGGGCCAGGAGGAAATGAGCAGTTCTTC,CSAGPGGNEQFF,TRBJ2-1,many,.,TRBV20-1
TGTGCCACCAGAGATGAGACAGGGTTCACTGAAGCTTTCTTT,CATRDETGFTEAFF,TRBJ1-1,many,TRBD1,TRBV10-3
TGCAGTGCTAGGGACAGGGGTCGGGGCACTGAAGCTTTCTTT,CSARDRGRGTEAFF,TRBJ1-1,few,TRBD1,TRBV20-1